Reported below is one TCR beta chain. Germline V lookup: CDR1 GTSNPN, CDR2 SVGIG (reference sequence). V dropped 5 bases and J dropped 2 bases, with 10 bases sitting between them. The CDR3 runs 12 residues. The data are from a study of control samples from healthy donors and cancer patients. Sequencing was performed with immunoSEQ multiplex PCR; in TCRdb, only in-frame clones are kept and a portion is missing. The repertoire includes 190,000 or so clones, just under 95% of them detected once, and roughly 1.5% sits in the top ten. The origin of this receptor is a man aged 18 to 29 in good health. This chain connects TRBV30 to TRBJ2-7; TRBD1 is a possible D gene (5 bases). Sequencing used blood. The CDR3 nucleotides are TGTGCCTGGGGTGACAGCCCCTACGAGCAGTACTTC. It specifies CAWGDSPYEQYF.